Below, one TCR beta chain is given with its context. The data were taken from a study of blood T cells in healthy people across ages. Together with a sample-barcoded 5' primer, a J-beta primer mix was included in a second PCR lasting 7 to 11 cycles. A single record per CDR3 protein comes from TCRdb applying MiXCR to the 5' RACE reads. The sample records around 700,000 distinct CDR3 sequences, around 25% being singletons. The CDR3 totals 15 residues. Germline V gives CDR1 MDHEN, CDR2 SYDVKM. J gave up 3 bases and V 5 bases, and 9 bases lay outside the gene matches. The data also belong to a second study, concerning T cells of mothers and their children.

Sequencing was carried out using blood. The sequence came from a boy aged 10-17 years in good health. This chain connects TRBV28 to TRBJ2-5, with 7 bases that match TRBD1. CDR3 sequence reads: CASSRMTGTEETQYF. The DNA for the CDR3 is TGTGCCAGCAGTCGAATGACAGGGACGGAAGAGACCCAGTACTTC.